These 25 T cell receptor beta chains were all obtained from the same sample, sequenced in a study of cytomegalovirus exposure and HLA in healthy donors. The PCR made use of 60 Vbeta and 13 Jbeta primers. Sequenced by immunoSEQ multiplex PCR; TCRdb stores in-frame clones only, minus some. The sample consists of around 200,000 clones, about 80% of them appearing once. Sequenced material: PBMCs. These receptors came from a woman in her 30s in good health and CMV-seropositive.

The CDR3 sequence is CASSSFSGTGGNTIYF. The CDR3 region has the DNA TGTGCCAGCAGTTCTTTCTCCGGGACAGGAGGAAACACCATATATTTT. The chain employs TRBV6-5 and TRBJ1-3; 8 bases line up with TRBD1. The ends lost 4 bases at V and 4 bases at J; junction bases unmatched: 9. In germline, CDR1 is MNHEY, CDR2 SVGAGI. The CDR3 has 16 residues.

The chain carries TRBV5-1 and TRBJ2-7; the D is unclear. This CDR3 spans 13 amino acids. Trimming stripped 4 bases from V and 2 bases from J, with 10 bases between. Germline V CDR1 and CDR2: SGHRS, YFSETQ. The CDR3 DNA follows: TGCGCCAGCAGCATCCAATCCCCCTACGAGCAGTACTTC. Translated: CASSIQSPYEQYF.

The chain links TRBV6-6 to TRBJ2-7; 8 bases fit TRBD1. With V trimmed by 6 bases and J by 8 bases, 12 bases remained unmatched. The length of the CDR3 is 14 residues. Germline V gene lookup returns CDR1 MNHNY and CDR2 SVGAGI (reference sequence). As DNA, the CDR3 is TGTGCCAGCAGGGAAATCAGACAGGGGAGTAAGCAGTACTTC. This encodes CASREIRQGSKQYF.

The CDR3 loop reads CASSQDINSNQPQHF. CDR3 sequence (DNA): TGCGCCAGCAGCCAAGATATAAATAGCAATCAGCCCCAGCATTTT. The genes are TRBV4-3 and TRBJ1-5; no reliable D call. The CDR3 spans 15 residues. Germline V CDR1 and CDR2: LGHNA, YSLEER. Trimming stripped 0 bases from V and 0 bases from J, with 6 bases between.

This chain joins TRBV30 and TRBJ2-1; 11 bases map to TRBD2. After removal of 3 bases from V and 3 bases from J, the junction contained 10 bases not matched to a gene. Germline-derived CDR1 and CDR2 are GTSNPN and SVGIG (reference sequence). The CDR3 consists of 17 residues. The CDR3 loop is CAWRTSGGPLDYNEQFF. The CDR3 coding sequence is TGTGCCTGGAGAACTAGCGGGGGCCCCCTAGACTACAATGAGCAGTTCTTC.

The V gene is TRBV2, the J gene TRBJ2-7; tentative D call: TRBD2 (5 bases). Germline CDR1 reads SNHLY; CDR2 reads FYNNEI. The CDR3 runs 14 residues. V dropped 4 bases and J dropped 7 bases, with 17 bases sitting between them. The CDR3 spells CASSVTADRGEQYF. Written as DNA, the CDR3 is TGTGCCAGCAGTGTAACGGCAGATCGGGGAGAGCAGTACTTC.

This chain joins TRBV28 and TRBJ1-2, with 7 bases matching TRBD1. The CDR3 contains 21 residues. The ends lost 4 bases at V and 4 bases at J; junction bases unmatched: 27. The germline V gene has CDR1 MDHEN and CDR2 SYDVKM. The CDR3: CASSSSYSRDSFSVFRYGYTF. DNA for the CDR3: TGTGCCAGCAGTTCTTCCTACTCCCGGGACAGCTTCAGCGTCTTTCGCTATGGCTACACCTTC.

The rearrangement joins TRBV5-1 to TRBJ2-5; 8 bases fit TRBD1. The length of the CDR3 is 15 residues. V was pared by 0 bases and J by 5 bases, with 6 bases of the junction left unmatched. CDR1 and CDR2 from the germline V gene are SGHRS and YFSETQ. The CDR3 is CASSLATGGGETQYF. CDR3 bases: TGCGCCAGCAGCTTGGCCACAGGGGGTGGTGAGACCCAGTACTTC.

This sequence joins TRBV30 and TRBJ2-1; D possibly corresponds to TRBD2 (6 bases). The CDR3 is 14 amino acids. Between the trimmed V and J ends, which lost 7 bases and 1 base, there was a span of 14 bases. Germline lookup yields CDR1 GTSNPN and CDR2 SVGIG (reference sequence). The CDR3 nucleotides are TGTGCCTCGACTCTCCGGGGGTCCTACAATGAGCAGTTCTTC. It specifies CASTLRGSYNEQFF.

The count of this clone is one. The gene calls are TRBV7-2 and TRBJ2-5; no definite D call. The V gene lost 0 bases and the J gene lost 2 bases, with 7 bases spanning the gap. The CDR3 covers 14 residues. Germline CDR1 SGHTA, CDR2 FQGNSA. The CDR3 sequence is CASSLAQIQETQYF. CDR3 nucleotides: TGTGCCAGCAGCTTAGCCCAGATTCAAGAGACCCAGTACTTC.

This chain uses TRBV7-2 with TRBJ1-2, with D maybe TRBD1 (6 bases). The CDR3 is 13 residues long. Trimming took off 2 bases at V and 4 bases at J, with 8 bases between the two ends. Germline values: CDR1 SGHTA, CDR2 FQGNSA. CDR3 protein: CASSLRQVYGYTF. The CDR3 nucleotides are TGTGCCAGCAGCTTAAGACAGGTCTATGGCTACACCTTC.

The genes are TRBV7-9 and TRBJ1-4; D remains unclear. This CDR3 has 13 residues. Germline V gives CDR1 SEHNR, CDR2 FQNEAQ (reference sequence). Between the trimmed V and J ends, which lost 5 bases and 5 bases, there was a span of 9 bases. CDR3 in DNA: TGTGCCAGCAGCCGGACGGGGAATGAAAAACTGTTTTTT. Its protein is CASSRTGNEKLFF.

There are a few counts of this clone. The V and J genes are TRBV6-5 and TRBJ2-7; 11 nucleotides line up with TRBD2. Germline CDR1 is MNHEY and CDR2 is SVGAGI. The V gene end was trimmed by 2 bases and the J gene end by 4 bases; junction bases not matched to a gene: 1. The CDR3 sequence is 14 residues long. Written as DNA, the CDR3 is TGTGCCAGCAGTTACACTAGCGGGAGTTACGAGCAGTACTTC. This translates into CASSYTSGSYEQYF.

This chain links TRBV5-8 with TRBJ2-5; D gene unclear. This CDR3 region has 15 residues. Trimming took 1 base from V and 5 from J, leaving 15 bases between them. The germline V gene has CDR1 SGHTS and CDR2 YDEGEE. The CDR3 region has the DNA TGTGCCAGCAGCTTGTACGTTGGGCAATCGGAGACCCAGTACTTC. It yields the protein CASSLYVGQSETQYF.

The rearrangement uses TRBV19 and TRBJ2-5, with TRBD2 matching over 7 bases. V trimming: 3 bases; J trimming: 5 bases; junction bases outside the gene matches: 0. CDR1 is LNHDA, CDR2 SQIVND, per germline (reference sequence). The CDR3 extends over 12 amino acids. The CDR3 is CASSMRGETQYF. The DNA of the CDR3 is TGTGCCAGTAGTATGCGGGGGGAGACCCAGTACTTC.

The J gene is TRBJ2-2, the V gene TRBV9; 8 bases line up with TRBD1. This CDR3 comprises 17 residues. Trimming at V came to 2 bases and at J to 6 bases, leaving 12 bases not matched to a gene. In germline, CDR1 is SGDLS, CDR2 YYNGEE. The CDR3 spells CASSVRSALTGAGELFF. The DNA for the CDR3 is TGTGCCAGCAGCGTTAGGTCTGCCCTGACAGGGGCCGGGGAGCTGTTTTTT.

This chain joins TRBV7-6 and TRBJ1-2; D is unresolved. From germline, CDR1 is SGHVS and CDR2 FNYEAQ. The CDR3 has 14 residues. V was trimmed by 1 base and J by 5 bases, leaving 11 bases between them. The CDR3 region has the DNA TGTGCCAGCAGCTTAGGAGGGTCGAGTTATGGCTACACCTTC. Protein: CASSLGGSSYGYTF.

J is TRBJ2-1 and V is TRBV4-3, with D possibly being TRBD1 (6 bases). Germline lookup yields CDR1 LGHNA and CDR2 YSLEER. V was pared by 4 bases and J by 3 bases, with 19 bases between. The CDR3 runs to 17 residues. The CDR3 coding sequence is TGCGCCAGCAGCCGCATTACAGGGAATGGGGACTACAATGAGCAGTTCTTC. Protein: CASSRITGNGDYNEQFF.

V and J are TRBV6-5 and TRBJ2-1, with D hard to call. CDR3 length equals 12 residues. The V gene's germline CDR1 is MNHEY and CDR2 SVGAGI. V gave up 2 bases and J gave up 7 bases, with 6 bases separating them. DNA of the CDR3: TGTGCCAGCAGTTACGGCAGGAATGAGCAGTTCTTC. Amino acids: CASSYGRNEQFF.

There are a few counts of this clone. The chain recombines TRBV14 with TRBJ2-3; no clear D gene. The CDR3 sequence is 16 residues long. Germline assignment: CDR1 SGHDN and CDR2 FVKESK. The V and J ends lost 1 base and 2 bases respectively, with 13 bases between them. CDR3 in amino acids: CASSQGGPPPTDTQYF. Written as DNA, the CDR3 is TGTGCCAGCAGCCAAGGCGGTCCCCCCCCCACAGATACGCAGTATTTT.

The V gene is TRBV27, the J gene TRBJ2-1, with 10 positions matching TRBD2. CDR3 length: 15 amino acids. Trimming took 2 bases from V and 7 from J; bases not matched to a gene: 5. The germline CDR1 and CDR2 sequences are MNHEY and SMNVEV (reference sequence). CDR3 loop: CASSLLLTSGNEQFF. For the CDR3, the DNA is TGTGCCAGCAGTTTACTCCTGACTAGCGGGAATGAGCAGTTCTTC.

The rearrangement joins TRBV6-1 to TRBJ1-2; D perhaps matches TRBD1 (6 bases). Germline CDR1 reads MNHNS; CDR2 reads SASEGT. The germline V and J ends were trimmed by 4 bases and 8 bases, with 17 bases remaining between them. The CDR3 spans 14 residues. In DNA, the CDR3 is TGTGCCAGCAGTGCCCGTGGACAGCCCCGGGGCTACACCTTC. Its protein product is CASSARGQPRGYTF.

CDR3 in amino acids: CASSSGGELGGEAYEQYF. CDR3 in DNA: TGTGCCAGCAGCTCCGGGGGAGAATTGGGAGGGGAGGCGTACGAGCAGTACTTC. The genes are TRBV7-9 and TRBJ2-7; 7 nucleotides match TRBD2. In germline, CDR1 is SEHNR, CDR2 FQNEAQ (reference sequence). The CDR3 spans 18 residues. Trimming removed 4 bases from V and 4 bases from J; junction bases left unmatched: 19.

The rearrangement uses TRBV19 and TRBJ1-5, with D possibly TRBD1 on 6 matching bases. Germline values: CDR1 LNHDA, CDR2 SQIVND (reference sequence). V was pared by 5 bases and J by 2 bases, with 16 bases between. The CDR3 is made up of 16 amino acids. The CDR3 nucleotides are TGTGCCAGTAGTGCCCATCCCAGGGGCGGCAATCAGCCCCAGCATTTT. It encodes CASSAHPRGGNQPQHF.

The chain is built from TRBV7-7 and TRBJ2-2; D remains ambiguous. V shed 2 bases and J shed 1 base, with 8 bases lying between them. Germline CDR1 and CDR2: SSHAT and FNYEAQ (reference sequence). There are 15 residues in the CDR3. The CDR3 DNA reads as TGTGCCAGCAGCTTAAGCTCAGGGAACACCGGGGAGCTGTTTTTT. Residues: CASSLSSGNTGELFF.